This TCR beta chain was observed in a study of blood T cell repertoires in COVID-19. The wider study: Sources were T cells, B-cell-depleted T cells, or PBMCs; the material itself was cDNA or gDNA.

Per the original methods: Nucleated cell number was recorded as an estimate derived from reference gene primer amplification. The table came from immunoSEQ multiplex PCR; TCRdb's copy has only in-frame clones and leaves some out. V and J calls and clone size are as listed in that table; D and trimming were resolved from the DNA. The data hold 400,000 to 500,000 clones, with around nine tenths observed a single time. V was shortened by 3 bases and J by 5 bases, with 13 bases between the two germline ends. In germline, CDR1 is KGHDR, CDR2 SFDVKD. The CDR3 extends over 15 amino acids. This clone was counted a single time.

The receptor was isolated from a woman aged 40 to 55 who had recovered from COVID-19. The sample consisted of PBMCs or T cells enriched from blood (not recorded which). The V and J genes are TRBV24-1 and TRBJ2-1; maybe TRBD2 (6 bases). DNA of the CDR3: TGTGCCACCAGTGATCTCCTCGGAGGGAACAATGAGCAGTTCTTC. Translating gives CATSDLLGGNNEQFF.